Following are 26 T cell receptor beta chains from one sample sequenced in a study of CXCR3-negative and CXCR3-positive naive CD8 T cells. Study-level findings and limits: Greater hydrophobicity was found in TRB CDR3s of CXCR3-positive naive cells than of CXCR3-negative naive cells.

The authors prepared UMI-labeled TRB cDNA libraries by 5' RACE. TCRdb re-called the 5' RACE reads; every CDR3 protein appears as one record, without DNA. The sample features approximately 120,000 distinct CDR3 sequences, with approximately 0.38% in its top ten. These receptors have no identified antigens. Sequenced: naive CXCR3+ CD8+ T cells from blood. Noted subset: CD45RO-CCR7+CD27+CD95- naive CD8+ T cells expressing CXCR3 (TNR3+). The receptors come from a human donor in good health. Some clones in this sample may be carry-over from other donors' samples.

The V and J genes are TRBV7-6 and TRBJ2-2; TCRdb lists TRBD1, though no DNA is available to test this call. Germline V gene data show CDR1 as SGHVS and CDR2 as FNYEAQ. CDR3 length equals 16 residues. CDR3 protein: CASSVDRVERTGELFF.

The J gene is TRBJ2-1, the V gene TRBV19. The CDR3 has 16 residues. CDR1 LNHDA and CDR2 SQIVND come from the germline V gene (reference sequence). The CDR3 region is CASKTLSTSPYNEQFF.

This chain uses TRBV12-5 with TRBJ2-1; the TCRdb D gene call, TRBD2, has no DNA to confirm it. This CDR3 region has 16 residues. CDR1 is LGHNT and CDR2 is FRNRAP in the germline V gene. The CDR3 here is CASGTQTSGSYNEQFF.

The CDR3 reads CATSDPDSDYGYTF. The chain couples TRBV24-1 to TRBJ1-2; TCRdb selects TRBD1, and the lack of DNA leaves this call unchecked. The germline CDR1 and CDR2 sequences are KGHDR and SFDVKD. There are 14 residues in the CDR3.

The CDR3 spells CASSFLRVQGQPQHF. The chain carries TRBV28 and TRBJ1-5; checking the TCRdb D call of TRBD1 is not possible without DNA. CDR1 MDHEN and CDR2 SYDVKM come from the germline V gene. This CDR3 is built from 15 residues.

The chain links TRBV24-1 to TRBJ2-7; TCRdb indicates TRBD1, and absent DNA this call remains unverified. This CDR3 is built from 12 residues. The germline CDR1 and CDR2 sequences are KGHDR and SFDVKD. The CDR3 loop reads CATSDSGTGQYF.

The chain is built from TRBV6-5 and TRBJ2-7; TCRdb's D gene call, TRBD2, goes unchecked for lack of DNA. The CDR3 consists of 14 residues. CDR1 is MNHEY, CDR2 SVGAGI, per germline. The CDR3: CASNYASGAGEQYF.

J is TRBJ2-7 and V is TRBV28; TCRdb calls TRBD1, which cannot be checked without DNA. CDR1 and CDR2 from the germline V gene are MDHEN and SYDVKM. This CDR3 has 14 residues. CDR3 residues: CASSPPLAFPEQYF. The entire variable domain, with the rest obtained from reference TRBV28 and TRBJ2-7, is as follows: DVKVTQSSRYLVKRTGEKVFLECVQDMDHENMFWYRQDPGLGLRLIYFSYDVKMKEKGDIPEGYSVSREKKERFSLILESASTNQTSMYLCASSPPLAFPEQYFGPGTRLTVT.

V is TRBV4-1 and J is TRBJ2-7; there is no DNA to check the TCRdb D call of TRBD2. This CDR3 is built from 14 residues. Germline assignment: CDR1 MGHRA and CDR2 YSYEKL. This chain's CDR3 is CASSHWEANSEQYF.

This chain links TRBV28 with TRBJ2-1; the D gene TCRdb calls, TRBD2, cannot be checked with no DNA. This CDR3 has 16 residues. Germline CDR1 is MDHEN and CDR2 is SYDVKM. The CDR3 spells CASISPPSGGYNEQFF.

This sequence joins TRBV19 and TRBJ2-7; TCRdb designates TRBD1, a call that cannot be tested without DNA. The germline V gene has CDR1 LNHDA and CDR2 SQIVND (reference sequence). The CDR3 length is 13 residues. The CDR3 is CASGAGTQYEQYF.

The chain links TRBV9 to TRBJ1-1. The CDR3 is 15 residues long. CDR1 is SGDLS and CDR2 is YYNGEE in the germline V gene. The CDR3 sequence: CASSPRSFKDGEAFF. The full variable domain, in which reference TRBV9 and TRBJ1-1 provide the parts outside the CDR3, is DSGVTQTPKHLITATGQRVTLRCSPRSGDLSVYWYQQSLDQGLQFLIQYYNGEERAKGNILERFSAQQFPDLHSELNLSSLELGDSALYFCASSPRSFKDGEAFFGQGTRLTVV.

The chain carries TRBV11-1 and TRBJ2-6; without DNA, the TCRdb call of TRBD1 cannot be checked. This CDR3 is 15 amino acids long. Germline V gene data show CDR1 as SGHAT and CDR2 as FQDESV (reference sequence). The CDR3 loop is CASSFRVPGANVLTF.

The rearrangement uses TRBV12-3 or TRBV12-4 and TRBJ2-3; TCRdb designates TRBD1, a call that cannot be tested without DNA. The CDR3 contains 17 residues. CDR3 sequence reads: CASSLVPVLARTDTQYF.

The chain couples TRBV5-1 to TRBJ2-7. The CDR3 length is 13 residues. The germline gives CDR1 SGHRS, CDR2 YFSETQ. The CDR3 here is CASSLTDPYEQYF.

V gene TRBV7-9 combines with J gene TRBJ2-1. The germline V gene encodes CDR1 SEHNR and CDR2 FQNEAQ (reference sequence). The CDR3 length is 15 residues. The CDR3 loop is CASSFVPSSYNEQFF.

The chain carries TRBV9 and TRBJ2-2. Germline-derived CDR1 and CDR2 are SGDLS and YYNGEE. The CDR3 runs to 13 residues. The CDR3 sequence is CASSVDNTGELFF.

J is TRBJ2-3 and V is TRBV20-1; TCRdb designates TRBD2, a call that cannot be tested without DNA. This CDR3 contains 16 residues. The germline gives CDR1 DFQATT, CDR2 SNEGSKA (reference sequence). This CDR3 is CSARDETSGRPDTQYF.

This chain connects TRBV9 to TRBJ2-3; absent DNA, TCRdb's TRBD2 call cannot be checked. The CDR3 extends over 19 amino acids. The germline V gene encodes CDR1 SGDLS and CDR2 YYNGEE. CDR3 sequence: CASSVNRGETSGSSDTQYF.

This sequence joins TRBV3-1 and TRBJ2-1. This CDR3 is built from 15 residues. From germline, CDR1 is LGHDT and CDR2 YNNKEL (reference sequence). CDR3 sequence: CASSQPTATYNEQFF.

V is TRBV7-3 and J is TRBJ2-1; TCRdb calls TRBD2, which cannot be checked without DNA. This CDR3 has 15 residues. Germline CDR1 is SGHTA and CDR2 is FQGTGA. CDR3 residues: CASSYTGLADNEQFF.

The rearrangement links TRBV13 to TRBJ1-1; the TRBD1 assignment by TCRdb is unverifiable without DNA. CDR1 is PRHDT and CDR2 is FYEKMQ in the germline V gene (reference sequence). The CDR3 consists of 16 residues. CDR3 sequence: CASSLGGGVGNTEALF.

This sequence joins TRBV12-3 or TRBV12-4 and TRBJ2-3. This CDR3 contains 11 residues. The CDR3 loop reads CASSITDTQYF.

The rearrangement links TRBV7-9 to TRBJ2-7. Germline assignment: CDR1 SEHNR and CDR2 FQNEAQ (reference sequence). The CDR3 is 14 residues long. This CDR3 reads CASERAGGSYEQYF.

The chain couples TRBV30 to TRBJ1-1; with no DNA, the TCRdb D assignment of TRBD1 cannot be verified. The CDR3 runs 13 residues. Germline CDR1 is GTSNPN and CDR2 is SVGIG (reference sequence). The CDR3 is CAWSPGPNTEAFF.

This sequence joins TRBV20-1 and TRBJ2-7; TCRdb reports TRBD1, a call that lacks DNA to check it against. The CDR3 has 13 amino acids. In germline, CDR1 is DFQATT, CDR2 SNEGSKA (reference sequence). CDR3 sequence: CSARDSRDYEQYF.